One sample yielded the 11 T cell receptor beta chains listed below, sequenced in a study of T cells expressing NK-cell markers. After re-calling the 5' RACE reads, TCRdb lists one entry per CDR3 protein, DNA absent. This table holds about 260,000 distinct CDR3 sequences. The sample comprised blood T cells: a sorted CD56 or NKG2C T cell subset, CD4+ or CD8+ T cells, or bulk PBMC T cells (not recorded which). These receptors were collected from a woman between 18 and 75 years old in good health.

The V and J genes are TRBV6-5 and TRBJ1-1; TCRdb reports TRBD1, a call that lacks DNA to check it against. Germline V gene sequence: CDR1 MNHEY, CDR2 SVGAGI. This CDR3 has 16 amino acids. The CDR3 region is CASSYSQGGVNTEAFF.

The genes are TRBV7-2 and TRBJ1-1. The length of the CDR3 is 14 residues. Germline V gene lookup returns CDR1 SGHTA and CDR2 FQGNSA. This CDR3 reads CASSPQRVNTEAFF.

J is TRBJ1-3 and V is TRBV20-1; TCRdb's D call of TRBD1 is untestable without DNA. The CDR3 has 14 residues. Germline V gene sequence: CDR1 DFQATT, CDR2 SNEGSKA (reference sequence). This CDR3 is CSARGDRGRNTIYF.

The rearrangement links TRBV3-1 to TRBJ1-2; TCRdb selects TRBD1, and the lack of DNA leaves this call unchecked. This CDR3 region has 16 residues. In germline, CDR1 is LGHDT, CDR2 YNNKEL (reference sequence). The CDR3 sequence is CASSYWDRETNMGYTF.

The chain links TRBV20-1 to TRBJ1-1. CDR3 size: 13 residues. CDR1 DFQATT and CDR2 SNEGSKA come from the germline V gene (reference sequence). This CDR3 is CSAGLGGFTEAFF.

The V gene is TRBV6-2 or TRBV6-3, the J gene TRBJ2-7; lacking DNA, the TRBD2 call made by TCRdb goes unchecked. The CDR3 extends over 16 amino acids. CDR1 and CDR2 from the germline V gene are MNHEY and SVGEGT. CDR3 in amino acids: CASSSIAGGSVREQYF.

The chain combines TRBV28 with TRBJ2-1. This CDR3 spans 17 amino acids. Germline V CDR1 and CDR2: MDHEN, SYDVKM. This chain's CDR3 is CATTRSRERFSYNEQFF.

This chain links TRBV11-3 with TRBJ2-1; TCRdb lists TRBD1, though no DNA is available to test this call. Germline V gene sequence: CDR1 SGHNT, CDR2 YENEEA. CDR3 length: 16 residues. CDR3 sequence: CASSFRGGGVYNEQFF.

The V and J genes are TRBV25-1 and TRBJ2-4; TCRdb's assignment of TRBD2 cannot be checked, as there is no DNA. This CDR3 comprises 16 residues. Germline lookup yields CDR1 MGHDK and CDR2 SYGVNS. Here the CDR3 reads CASSESTSGSWNIQYF.

The CDR3 sequence: CSARDRVAGTSPGELFF. The chain has TRBV20-1 and TRBJ2-2; there is no DNA to check the TCRdb D call of TRBD2. The germline V gene encodes CDR1 DFQATT and CDR2 SNEGSKA (reference sequence). This CDR3 comprises 17 residues.

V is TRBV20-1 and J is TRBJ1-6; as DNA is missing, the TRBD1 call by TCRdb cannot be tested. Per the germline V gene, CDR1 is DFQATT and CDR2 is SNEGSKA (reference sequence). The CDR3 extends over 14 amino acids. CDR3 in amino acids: CSARVGRLNSPLHF.